Reported below is one TCR beta chain. This clone appeared a single time. Its antigen is still unknown. No base quality values were provided; no much bigger clone lies one nucleotide off. This record belongs to a study of blood T cell repertoires in COVID-19 (dated by TCRdb to 2018 to 2021). With respect to the entire study: Samples from collaborators originated in the United States, Italy and Spain and spanned both the acute and convalescent phases of COVID-19. The repertoires were released in a freely available public database intended as a resource for research on the immune response to SARS-CoV-2. The samples were drawn from the first 160 participants of the ongoing ImmuneRACE study and from 950 to 1,500 subjects provided by 6 global collaborators. Sample metadata almost always included a de-identified subject ID, COVID-19 status, age in years and sex. Subjects who had been exposed to COVID-19, were actively infected with it, or had recovered from it provided the deeply sampled blood TCRbeta repertoires that made up the dataset. The prospective study material was composed of cDNA or gDNA derived from T cells, B-cell-depleted T cells, or PBMCs. Where available, HLA class I and class II types were obtained from metadata supplied by the sample provider rather than from assay-based typing. Overall study outcomes, separate from this receptor: The amount of clinical and demographic metadata varied by source and participant and was provided uncurated.

The germline V gene (reference sequence) yields LNHDA for CDR1 and SQIVND for CDR2. Reading from cysteine to phenylalanine, the CDR3 counts 15 amino acids. Only the CDR3 DNA stays, 45 bases, in frame from base 1. Trimming takes 8 bases from V and 5 bases from J, and the germline ends sit 19 bases apart. Collaborating institutions collected whole blood in K2EDTA tubes following their own protocols. For TCRbeta analysis, collaborators shipped samples in one of three forms: frozen whole blood, isolated PBMCs, or DNA extracted from either of those sample types. The immunoSEQ Assay, a bias-controlled multiplex PCR, was used to amplify TCRbeta CDR3 regions from genomic DNA. The published analysis was carried out like this. Within the assay, amplification of reference gene primers was used to estimate how many nucleated cells each sample contained. Sequence reads were collapsed and filtered to measure the absolute abundance of every unique TCRbeta CDR3 rearrangement. For each sample, productive Simpson clonality was calculated as the square root of Simpson's diversity index across productive rearrangements. TCRdb took this table from immuneACCESS and kept in-frame rearrangements with V and J called. Such tables lack part of the clones; where checked against another copy, unresolved V genes explain under half of the gap, and the rest is unexplained. V and J calls plus clone size are reproduced from that table; the DNA served to infer D and trimming. For this sample there are around 66,000 clones; more than 75% appear just once. 5.5% to 8.5% of the sample is held by the ten biggest clonotypes.

Specimen: peripheral blood. The origin of this receptor is a man aged 60-69 years with acute or convalescent COVID-19. The rearranged chain carries TRBV19 and TRBJ2-4; TRBD2 is perhaps the D gene, given 5 matching bases. At the DNA level, the sequence is TGTGCCAGTCGCGCGTTGGGAGTCAAAGAAAACATTCAGTACTTC. It encodes CASRALGVKENIQYF.